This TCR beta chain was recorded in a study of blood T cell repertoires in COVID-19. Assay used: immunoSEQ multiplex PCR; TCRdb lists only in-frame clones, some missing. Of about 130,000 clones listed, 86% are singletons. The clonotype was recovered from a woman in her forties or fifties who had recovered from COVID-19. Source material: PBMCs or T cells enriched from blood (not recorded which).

The CDR3 DNA reads as TGTGCCAGCAGCCCACTAAGGGGATACGAGCAGTACTTC. Its protein product is CASSPLRGYEQYF. The gene calls are TRBV5-6 and TRBJ2-7, with D possibly matching TRBD1 (5 bases). Looked up from germline, CDR1 is SGHDT and CDR2 is YYEEEE. Trimming removed 4 bases at V and 4 bases at J, with 12 bases between. The CDR3 covers 13 residues.